The T cell receptor beta chain under discussion was sequenced for a study of PD-L1 blockade in urothelial cancer. TCRdb keeps only in-frame clones here, not all; method: immunoSEQ multiplex PCR. In the table there are 85,000 to 95,000 clones, about 89% of which are singletons. The time point was: pretreatment peripheral blood. The specimen comprised PBMCs, sampled around atezolizumab (anti-PD-L1) treatment. This TCR was recovered from a woman older than 75 with urothelial cancer.

This CDR3 reads CASSYNTGIDTQYF. The CDR3 nucleotides read TGTGCCAGCAGTTACAATACGGGTATAGATACGCAGTATTTT. The rearrangement links TRBV6-5 to TRBJ2-3; D is undetermined. The CDR3 is 14 residues long. The germline V gene has CDR1 MNHEY and CDR2 SVGAGI. The V end was cut by 2 bases, the J end by 5 bases, with 11 bases between.